This T cell receptor beta chain was found in a study of T-cell reconstitution after alpha-beta-depleted transplantation in children. Study results and limitations: Surviving recipient T cells and thymic progenitors produced the high day-60 TCRbeta diversity seen in some patients. Reportedly, roughly two months post-transplant, alpha-beta T cells arose from several hundred expanded graft clones. T-cell counts and diversity were attributed mostly to newly produced T cells one year after transplant.

Molecular barcoding with unique molecular identifiers was used for the TCRbeta library. TCRdb re-called the PCR reads through MiXCR, storing one row per CDR3 protein. The table lists some 190,000 distinct CDR3 sequences, 11% of them singletons. In this sample, this clonotype turned up a few times. Its antigen remains unidentified. The specimen was PBMCs, collected before TCRalphabeta/CD19-depleted stem cell transplant. This receptor was obtained from a boy under 10 years old with acute myeloid leukemia, due to receive a stem cell transplant.

The CDR3 sequence is CASSLKDRPGKEQFF. The CDR3 nucleotides read TGTGCCAGCAGCTTAAAGGACCGACCCGGTAAAGAGCAGTTCTTC. The chain couples TRBV7-9 to TRBJ2-1; D is unclear. Per germline, CDR1 SEHNR and CDR2 FQNEAQ (reference sequence). The CDR3 contains 15 residues. V was cut by 2 bases and J by 10 bases, with 18 bases left in between.